The 23 T cell receptor beta chains below were found in one sample sequenced in a study of OX40 agonist ivuxolimab in advanced cancers. Measured with immunoSEQ multiplex PCR; TCRdb has only the in-frame clones, and not every one. The table includes about 100,000 clones, more than 85% detected once. Source: CD4+ or CD8+ T cells sorted from blood, taken in a trial of the OX40 agonist ivuxolimab. The receptors derive from an adult with an advanced solid tumor such as melanoma, head and neck, liver or kidney cancer.

The chain has TRBV19 and TRBJ1-2, with 7 bases aligning to TRBD1. CDR3 size: 12 residues. Germline CDR1 reads LNHDA; CDR2 reads SQIVND (reference sequence). With V trimmed by 9 bases and J by 7 bases, 8 bases remained unmatched. The CDR3 loop is CASLTQGLGYTF. CDR3 nucleotide sequence: TGTGCCAGCCTAACACAGGGGCTTGGCTACACCTTC.

V and J are TRBV11-2 and TRBJ2-3; 10 bases agree with TRBD2. The V and J ends lost 5 bases and 0 bases, in that order; junction bases with no gene match: 2. CDR3 length: 15 residues. CDR1 and CDR2 from the germline V gene are SGHAT and FQNNGV. In nucleotides, the CDR3 is TGTGCCAGCAGCCTACTAGCGGGGAGCACAGATACGCAGTATTTT. Translating it yields CASSLLAGSTDTQYF.

The chain combines TRBV9 with TRBJ2-7; the match to TRBD2 covers 9 bases. Germline CDR1 is SGDLS and CDR2 is YYNGEE. The CDR3 spans 15 residues. J gave up 2 bases and V 0 bases, and 3 bases lay outside the gene matches. The CDR3 region is CASSVAASGAYEQYF. The CDR3 nucleotides are TGTGCCAGCAGCGTAGCGGCTAGCGGGGCCTACGAGCAGTACTTC.

V usage is TRBV27 and J usage is TRBJ1-1; D is unresolved. Trimming took 8 bases from V and 1 from J, leaving 11 bases between them. This CDR3 comprises 13 residues. Per germline, CDR1 MNHEY and CDR2 SMNVEV (reference sequence). CDR3 bases: TGTGCCAGCGGTCCTAGGGAGAACACTGAAGCTTTCTTT. Residues: CASGPRENTEAFF.

The V gene is TRBV6-1, the J gene TRBJ2-5; the D gene is possibly TRBD2 (5 bases). Germline assignment: CDR1 MNHNS and CDR2 SASEGT. V was clipped by 7 bases and J by 0 bases, with 12 bases between them. This CDR3 comprises 14 residues. The CDR3 spells CASTPGLYQETQYF. As DNA, the CDR3 is TGTGCCAGCACCCCCGGACTTTACCAAGAGACCCAGTACTTC.

The chain links TRBV18 to TRBJ1-1, with D possibly TRBD1 on 5 matching bases. The V end lost 3 bases, the J end lost 1 base, and 9 bases lay between the germline ends. The CDR3 contains 14 residues. CDR1 KGHSH and CDR2 LQKENI come from the germline V gene. The CDR3 loop reads CASSPRDGNTEAFF. The CDR3 coding sequence is TGTGCCAGCTCACCTAGGGACGGGAACACTGAAGCTTTCTTT.

This rearrangement joins TRBV7-6 to TRBJ2-1; D perhaps matches TRBD2 (5 bases). CDR3 length: 15 amino acids. V lost 0 bases and J lost 1, with 7 bases in between. The germline gives CDR1 SGHVS, CDR2 FNYEAQ. CDR3 DNA sequence: TGTGCCAGCAGCTTAGCCCCGGGATCCTACAATGAGCAGTTCTTC. Protein: CASSLAPGSYNEQFF.

The chain couples TRBV27 to TRBJ2-5; D possibly corresponds to TRBD1 (5 bases). Trimming cost V 6 bases and J 4 bases, with 24 bases left between them. CDR1 MNHEY and CDR2 SMNVEV come from the germline V gene (reference sequence). This CDR3 has 17 amino acids. In nucleotides, the CDR3 is TGTGCCAGCAGGCACCTGACAGTAGCCCAAGGAACAGAGACCCAGTACTTC. Residues: CASRHLTVAQGTETQYF.

This chain links TRBV18 with TRBJ1-1, with a weak D call TRBD1 (5 bases). This CDR3 contains 15 residues. CDR1 is KGHSH and CDR2 is LQKENI in the germline V gene. V lost 5 bases and J lost 1, with 14 bases in between. The CDR3 sequence is CASSVRDGENTEAFF. The DNA for the CDR3 is TGTGCCAGCTCAGTACGGGACGGAGAGAACACTGAAGCTTTCTTT.

The rearrangement uses TRBV5-4 and TRBJ1-1; D gene uncertain. The V and J ends lost 4 bases and 1 base respectively, with 5 bases between them. The length of the CDR3 is 12 residues. Germline V gene data show CDR1 as SGHNT and CDR2 as YYREEE (reference sequence). The CDR3 region has the DNA TGTGCCAGCAGCACCAGGAACACTGAAGCTTTCTTT. Amino acids: CASSTRNTEAFF.

V usage is TRBV9 and J usage is TRBJ2-6; D uncertain. The germline V and J ends were trimmed by 0 bases and 0 bases, with 13 bases remaining between them. The CDR3 is 18 amino acids. Per germline, CDR1 SGDLS and CDR2 YYNGEE. In DNA, the CDR3 is TGTGCCAGCAGCGTAGCTTCACTACACCACTCTGGGGCCAACGTCCTGACTTTC. It yields the protein CASSVASLHHSGANVLTF.

The chain is built from TRBV7-6 and TRBJ1-6; D remains unclear. Trimming shortened V by 1 base and J by 0 bases, and 7 bases separated the two germline ends. The CDR3 extends over 16 amino acids. Germline-derived CDR1 and CDR2 are SGHVS and FNYEAQ. As DNA, the CDR3 is TGTGCCAGCAGCTTAGGAGGGAGCTCCTATAATTCACCCCTCCACTTT. Encoded protein: CASSLGGSSYNSPLHF.

The chain has TRBV9 and TRBJ2-2; D gene uncertain. Germline-derived CDR1 and CDR2 are SGDLS and YYNGEE. V was cut by 0 bases and J by 5 bases, with 5 bases left in between. This CDR3 has 13 residues. CDR3 loop: CASSVGSTGELFF. The CDR3 region has the DNA TGTGCCAGCAGCGTAGGGTCAACCGGGGAGCTGTTTTTT. Variable domain in full (rest from reference TRBV9 and TRBJ2-2): DSGVTQTPKHLITATGQRVTLRCSPRSGDLSVYWYQQSLDQGLQFLIQYYNGEERAKGNILERFSAQQFPDLHSELNLSSLELGDSALYFCASSVGSTGELFFGEGSRLTVL.

This clone appeared a single time. The gene calls are TRBV5-4 and TRBJ2-2; D ambiguous. V was shortened by 4 bases and J by 0 bases, with 7 bases between the two germline ends. Germline V gene data show CDR1 as SGHNT and CDR2 as YYREEE (reference sequence). This CDR3 comprises 14 residues. This chain's CDR3 is CASSLTTNTGELFF. The CDR3 coding sequence is TGTGCCAGCAGCCTGACAACGAACACCGGGGAGCTGTTTTTT.

This chain connects TRBV28 to TRBJ2-2; TRBD1 matches 8 bases. Trimming removed 5 bases from V and 1 base from J; junction bases left unmatched: 9. CDR1 MDHEN and CDR2 SYDVKM come from the germline V gene. CDR3 size: 17 residues. The CDR3 spells CASSPAGGLQNTGELFF. The CDR3 coding sequence is TGTGCCAGCAGTCCCGCAGGGGGCCTGCAGAACACCGGGGAGCTGTTTTTT.

This chain uses TRBV9 with TRBJ2-5; tentatively, D is TRBD2 (6 bases). The CDR3 covers 17 residues. V lost 1 base and J lost 5, with 21 bases in between. Germline V gene lookup returns CDR1 SGDLS and CDR2 YYNGEE. In DNA, the CDR3 is TGTGCCAGCAGCGTACAGGCCTTGGGAGCAGGGAGGGAGACCCAGTACTTC. It specifies CASSVQALGAGRETQYF.

The V call is TRBV7-3, the J call TRBJ2-7; D might be TRBD2 (5 bases). Trimming removed 5 bases from V and 0 bases from J, with 11 bases in between. CDR3 length: 14 amino acids. Germline CDR1 reads SGHTA; CDR2 reads FQGTGA. DNA for the CDR3: TGTGCCAGCAGCCAGGACTCCAGCTCCTACGAGCAGTACTTC. Amino acids: CASSQDSSSYEQYF.

The V and J genes are TRBV28 and TRBJ2-7; D remains ambiguous. CDR3 length: 13 amino acids. With 3 bases removed from V and 8 bases from J, the gap between germline ends came to 14 bases. The germline gives CDR1 MDHEN, CDR2 SYDVKM. For the CDR3, the DNA is TGTGCCAGCAGTTTCCTGGACCAGGCTAAGCAGTACTTC. Its protein product is CASSFLDQAKQYF. Filled out from reference TRBV28 and TRBJ2-7, the complete variable domain reads DVKVTQSSRYLVKRTGEKVFLECVQDMDHENMFWYRQDPGLGLRLIYFSYDVKMKEKGDIPEGYSVSREKKERFSLILESASTNQTSMYLCASSFLDQAKQYFGPGTRLTVT.

The chain links TRBV2 to TRBJ1-4; D uncertain. Looked up from germline, CDR1 is SNHLY and CDR2 is FYNNEI. V was cut by 2 bases and J by 3 bases, with 10 bases left in between. The CDR3 extends over 15 amino acids. The CDR3 sequence: CASSERTQSNEKLFF. In nucleotides, the CDR3 is TGTGCCAGCAGTGAACGTACCCAGTCTAATGAAAAACTGTTTTTT.

The chain combines TRBV2 with TRBJ2-3; the D gene is possibly TRBD1 (5 bases). The CDR3 covers 13 residues. V lost 6 bases and J 2 bases, leaving 9 bases between the germline ends. Germline lookup yields CDR1 SNHLY and CDR2 FYNNEI. The CDR3 DNA is TGTGCCAGCAGAGACAGTTACACAGATACGCAGTATTTT. The encoded protein is CASRDSYTDTQYF.

As for this clone: One junction end does not reproduce the germline sequence, and a read error may be involved. This sequence joins TRBV5-8 and TRBJ1-1; 12 bases match TRBD1. Germline CDR1 and CDR2: SGHTS and YDEGEE. The CDR3 is made up of 14 amino acids. The CDR3 coding sequence is TGTGCCAGCAGCATCGGGACAGGGGGCCACCTTATAAGATTT. Translation gives CASSIGTGGHLIRF.

The chain combines TRBV10-3 with TRBJ2-1, with TRBD2 matching over 9 bases. The CDR3 has 16 residues. CDR1 and CDR2 (germline): ENHRY, SYGVKD. V shed 3 bases and J 1 base; nucleotides not matched to a gene: 4. The chain's CDR3 is CAISDGSGRSYNEQFF. The DNA for the CDR3 is TGTGCCATCAGTGATGGTAGCGGGAGATCCTACAATGAGCAGTTCTTC.

V gene TRBV13 combines with J gene TRBJ1-3, with D maybe TRBD1 (6 bases). V gave up 2 bases and J gave up 2 bases, with 10 bases separating them. CDR1 is PRHDT and CDR2 is FYEKMQ in the germline V gene (reference sequence). The CDR3 runs 15 residues. The CDR3 sequence: CASSLSPGAGNTIYF. In DNA, the CDR3 is TGTGCCAGCAGCTTAAGCCCAGGGGCTGGAAACACCATATATTTT.